This TCR beta chain was recovered during a study of Graves' ophthalmopathy and Graves' hyperthyroidism. This clonotype was counted ten times or more. A junction end diverges from the germline sequence, so it may reflect a read error. CDR3 length: 13 amino acids. Germline CDR1 SQVTM, CDR2 ANQGSEA. Researchers took RNA transcripts and amplified TCR beta CDR3 regions from them. HTBI primers served in a first-round RT-PCR, which a second-round multiplex PCR followed. TCRdb re-called the multiplex PCR reads through MiXCR, storing one row per CDR3 protein. The data show some 1.1 million distinct CDR3 sequences, with 35% to 40% seen just once and 8.5% to 14% held by the top ten.

The sample was peripheral blood or thyroid tissue (not recorded which). The sequence was obtained from an adult man with Graves' hyperthyroidism. The chain links TRBV29-1 to TRBJ1-3; 7 nucleotides align to TRBD1. In nucleotides, the CDR3 is TGCAGCGTTGAAGACCCAAACCTTTCCGGGACAGTTTTT. The encoded protein is CSVEDPNLSGTVF.